This entry lists 20 T cell receptor beta chains sequenced from one sample in a study of vaccination effects on CD4 cells after COVID-19. Repertoires were generated with immunoSEQ multiplex PCR, while TCRdb's copy carries only in-frame clones and drops some. This table has roughly 53,000 clones, 79% appearing once. Sequencing was preceded by expansion of antigen-specific CD4+ T cells with viral peptide pools in the ViraFEST assay. With about ten days of culture completed, CD4+ T cells were isolated. The healthy vaccine recipients, who had no prior SARS-CoV-2 infection, showed negative nucleocapsid antibodies. The antigens of these receptors remain unknown. Sequences were derived from CD4+ T cells from PBMCs cultured with HCoV-OC43 spike peptides, sampled before COVID-19 vaccination. The subset was: HCoV-OC43 spike overlapping peptide pool stimulation. These receptors came from a human donor who received a COVID-19 vaccine.

The chain has TRBV18 and TRBJ2-7; D is uncertain. Germline V lookup: CDR1 KGHSH, CDR2 LQKENI. The V end was cut by 4 bases, the J end by 0 bases, with 7 bases between. CDR3 size: 13 residues. CDR3 protein: CASSRQSSYEQYV. As DNA, the CDR3 is TGTGCCAGCTCACGCCAGAGCTCCTACGAGCAGTACGTC.

This clone has more than one count but fewer than ten. The DNA of the CDR3 is TGTGCCAGTAGGAGACAGAGCAATCAGCCCCAGCATTTT. Translated: CASRRQSNQPQHF. The rearrangement joins TRBV19 to TRBJ1-5, with a possible D match to TRBD1 (5 bases). V lost 6 bases to trimming and J lost 1 base, with 7 bases between them. The CDR3 loop spans 13 amino acids. Germline V gene sequence: CDR1 LNHDA, CDR2 SQIVND (reference sequence).

This clone was detected only once. V and J are TRBV24-1 and TRBJ2-5; TRBD2 matches at 12 bases. V lost 3 bases and J lost 5; bases outside the gene matches: 12. From germline, CDR1 is KGHDR and CDR2 SFDVKD. This CDR3 spans 18 amino acids. The DNA for the CDR3 is TGTGCCACCAGTGATCCGCCAGGACTAGCGGGGCACGGGGAGACCCAGTACTTC. Translating it yields CATSDPPGLAGHGETQYF.

CDR3 in DNA: TGTGCCAGCAGTTCCGGAATCGGGGCTCCCTATGGCTACACCTTC. This codes for CASSSGIGAPYGYTF. V gene TRBV6-5 combines with J gene TRBJ1-2; D is possibly TRBD1 (5 bases). V lost 4 bases, J lost 4 bases, and 16 bases lay in between. This CDR3 is 15 amino acids long. CDR1 MNHEY and CDR2 SVGAGI come from the germline V gene.

This sequence joins TRBV20-1 and TRBJ2-2; a possible D gene is TRBD2 (5 bases). Germline V lookup: CDR1 DFQATT, CDR2 SNEGSKA (reference sequence). The V end lost 3 bases, the J end lost 1 base, and 6 bases lay between the germline ends. This CDR3 contains 13 residues. The CDR3 loop is CSASRGNTGELFF. The CDR3 bases are TGCAGTGCTAGTCGGGGGAACACCGGGGAGCTGTTTTTT.

The chain uses TRBV6-6 and TRBJ1-1; no definite D call. The CDR3 contains 13 residues. Trimming stripped 2 bases from V and 4 bases from J, with 8 bases between. Looked up from germline, CDR1 is MNHNY and CDR2 is SVGAGI (reference sequence). The CDR3 bases are TGTGCCAGCAGTTACAGGTCGGGCACTGAAGCTTTCTTT. It yields the protein CASSYRSGTEAFF.

This clone was counted a few times. J is TRBJ2-2 and V is TRBV7-2; D may be TRBD1 (6 bases). V was pared by 5 bases and J by 0 bases, with 16 bases between. Germline CDR1 is SGHTA and CDR2 is FQGNSA. The CDR3 sequence is 17 residues long. CDR3 residues: CASSNYGQIANTGELFF. In DNA, the CDR3 is TGTGCCAGCAGCAACTACGGACAGATCGCGAACACCGGGGAGCTGTTTTTT.

The V call is TRBV2, the J call TRBJ1-1; D remains unclear. Germline lookup yields CDR1 SNHLY and CDR2 FYNNEI. V was shortened by 1 base and J by 3 bases, with 3 bases between the two germline ends. This CDR3 has 12 amino acids. The CDR3 coding sequence is TGTGCCAGCAGTGAAGAGGACACTGAAGCTTTCTTT. This sequence encodes CASSEEDTEAFF. The whole variable domain, remainder taken from reference TRBV2 and TRBJ1-1, is EPEVTQTPSHQVTQMGQEVILRCVPISNHLYFYWYRQILGQKVEFLVSFYNNEISEKSEIFDDQFSVERPDGSNFTLKIRSTKLEDSAMYFCASSEEDTEAFFGQGTRLTVV.

The chain employs TRBV24-1 and TRBJ2-3; D unresolved. CDR3 length equals 13 residues. With 2 bases removed from V and 6 bases from J, the gap between germline ends came to 8 bases. Per germline, CDR1 KGHDR and CDR2 SFDVKD. CDR3 loop: CATSDSSVDTQYF. The CDR3 coding sequence is TGTGCCACCAGTGATTCCTCGGTGGATACGCAGTATTTT.

The V gene is TRBV6-5, the J gene TRBJ1-2; 8 bases map to TRBD1. V gave up 7 bases and J gave up 8 bases; unmatched junction bases: 12. Germline lookup yields CDR1 MNHEY and CDR2 SVGAGI. This CDR3 is built from 14 residues. In DNA, the CDR3 is TGTGCCAGCACCCCCGTCAGGGGGCCTGGGGGCTACACCTTC. It specifies CASTPVRGPGGYTF.

The chain employs TRBV7-8 and TRBJ2-2; TRBD2 agrees at 11 bases. CDR1 is SGHVS and CDR2 is FQNEAQ in the germline V gene. The CDR3 is 15 amino acids. V trimming: 5 bases; J trimming: 6 bases; junction bases outside the gene matches: 5. The CDR3 loop is CASSASGGSSGELFF. In DNA, the CDR3 is TGTGCCAGCAGCGCTAGCGGGGGGTCCTCCGGGGAGCTGTTTTTT.

The chain has TRBV30 and TRBJ1-3; no clear D gene. The CDR3 spans 16 residues. Trimming took off 2 bases at V and 1 base at J, with 15 bases between the two ends. Germline V lookup: CDR1 GTSNPN, CDR2 SVGIG (reference sequence). CDR3 residues: CAWSYGGFLSGNTIYF. The DNA of the CDR3 is TGTGCCTGGAGTTATGGCGGTTTTTTATCTGGAAACACCATATATTTT.

This chain links TRBV6-5 with TRBJ2-5; TRBD2 is a possible D gene (6 bases). Germline lookup yields CDR1 MNHEY and CDR2 SVGAGI. The CDR3 contains 14 residues. V was pared by 8 bases and J by 2 bases, with 15 bases between. CDR3: CASGRGGGQETQYF. The CDR3 DNA reads TGTGCCAGCGGGCGGGGAGGCGGTCAAGAGACCCAGTACTTC.

The chain has TRBV4-1 and TRBJ1-5; D remains ambiguous. The CDR3 spans 12 residues. Trimming took 2 bases from V and 3 from J, leaving 2 bases between them. Germline CDR1 reads MGHRA; CDR2 reads YSYEKL. In DNA form, the CDR3 reads TGCGCCAGCAGCCAACACAATCAGCCCCAGCATTTT. Its translation: CASSQHNQPQHF.

This chain joins TRBV27 and TRBJ2-2; 9 bases align to TRBD1. The CDR3 totals 15 residues. Germline CDR1 and CDR2: MNHEY and SMNVEV (reference sequence). V lost 5 bases and J lost 5; bases outside the gene matches: 6. CDR3 coding DNA: TGTGCCAGCAGTAACAGGGGGCATCATACCGGGGAGCTGTTTTTT. Its translation is CASSNRGHHTGELFF.

The chain is built from TRBV6-4 and TRBJ2-3; possible D gene TRBD1, 5 bases. Deletions cut 6 bases from V and 2 bases from J, with 15 bases between. This CDR3 region has 15 residues. Germline CDR1 is MRHNA and CDR2 is SNTAGT. The CDR3 DNA sequence: TGTGCCAGCAGCGCTACAGGTTATGACACAGATACGCAGTATTTT. Its protein product is CASSATGYDTDTQYF.

The chain combines TRBV7-2 with TRBJ1-1; D is perhaps TRBD1 (5 bases). Germline-derived CDR1 and CDR2 are SGHTA and FQGNSA. The CDR3 has 16 amino acids. The V gene lost 1 base and the J gene lost 0 bases, with 12 bases spanning the gap. The DNA of the CDR3 is TGTGCCAGCAGCTTAGGTGGGACGGTCATGAACACTGAAGCTTTCTTT. Translated: CASSLGGTVMNTEAFF.

This chain joins TRBV15 and TRBJ1-1; D remains unclear. The CDR3 spans 20 residues. CDR1 and CDR2 from the germline V gene are LNHNV and YYDKDF (reference sequence). V lost 0 bases and J 1 base, leaving 24 bases between the germline ends. The CDR3 spells CATSRDRPGRGRATNTEAFF. CDR3 DNA sequence: TGTGCCACCAGCAGAGACCGTCCGGGCAGAGGGCGCGCTACGAACACTGAAGCTTTCTTT.

The chain is built from TRBV5-1 and TRBJ2-1; 10 bases are shared with TRBD2. Trimming took 4 bases from V and 8 from J; bases not matched to a gene: 6. Germline V lookup: CDR1 SGHRS, CDR2 YFSETQ. The CDR3 sequence is 14 residues long. This CDR3 is CASSPAGGSYEQFF. The CDR3 region has the DNA TGCGCCAGCAGCCCAGCGGGGGGGTCATATGAGCAGTTCTTC.

The chain links TRBV25-1 to TRBJ2-1; D call uncertain. This CDR3 is built from 13 residues. V gave up 2 bases and J gave up 8 bases, with 10 bases separating them. The germline V gene encodes CDR1 MGHDK and CDR2 SYGVNS. CDR3 amino acids: CASSERSPDEQFF. CDR3 DNA sequence: TGTGCCAGCAGTGAAAGAAGTCCGGATGAGCAGTTCTTC.